This record concerns one T cell receptor (beta chain) sequence. Germline V CDR1 and CDR2: MDHEN, SYDVKM. V dropped 2 bases and J dropped 2; count of bases not matched to a gene: 5. CDR3 length equals 16 residues. Sequenced by immunoSEQ multiplex PCR; TCRdb stores in-frame clones only, minus some. The table has around 65,000 clones, approximately 86% seen once. This specimen belongs to a study of T cell changes during pregnancy in multiple sclerosis. The sequenced sample was peripheral blood, obtained in the first trimester of pregnancy. The chain links TRBV28 to TRBJ2-5; 10 nucleotides match TRBD1. This receptor was taken from a female donor with multiple sclerosis, enrolled in a pregnancy study. CDR3 nucleotides: TGTGCCAGCAGTTTAGCCGGGACAGGGGTTCAAGAGACCCAGTACTTC. The encoded protein is CASSLAGTGVQETQYF.